Each of the 4 T cell receptor beta chains below was sequenced from the same sample in a study of T-cell reconstitution after alpha-beta-depleted transplantation in children. For TCRbeta, the library was prepared with unique molecular identifiers. TCRdb ran MiXCR on the PCR reads and lists one entry per CDR3 protein. The table includes fewer than 500,000 distinct CDR3 sequences, around two fifths detected once. The sample was PBMCs, taken before TCRalphabeta/CD19-depleted stem cell transplant. Receptors were obtained from a girl aged 2-15 years with aplastic anemia, due to receive a stem cell transplant.

J is TRBJ2-7 and V is TRBV5-1; D tentatively fits TRBD1 or TRBD2 (6 bases each). The germline CDR1 and CDR2 sequences are SGHRS and YFSETQ. This CDR3 is 13 amino acids long. Trimming removed 7 bases at V and 5 bases at J, with 16 bases between. The CDR3: CASAWTAGNEQYF. The DNA for the CDR3 is TGCGCCAGCGCTTGGACAGCGGGTAACGAGCAGTACTTC.

This clonotype was seen many times. The rearrangement links TRBV27 to TRBJ1-2, with 7 positions matching TRBD1. Germline CDR1 and CDR2: MNHEY and SMNVEV (reference sequence). The CDR3 totals 14 residues. V shed 2 bases and J 4 bases; nucleotides not matched to a gene: 4. CDR3 coding DNA: TGTGCCAGCAGTTTACGGGGGACAGTCTATGGCTACACCTTC. It encodes CASSLRGTVYGYTF.

About this clonotype itself: A read error may be the cause here, since a much bigger clone is one base away. The chain employs TRBV19 and TRBJ2-1; TRBD2 is a possible D gene (5 bases). CDR3 length equals 16 residues. Germline values: CDR1 LNHDA, CDR2 SQIVND (reference sequence). The CDR3 loop reads CASSITGGLPYDEQFF. The CDR3 region has the DNA TGTGCCAGTAGTATTACCGGAGGACTCCCCTACGATGAGCAGTTCTTC. Based on the CDR3 plus reference TRBV19 and TRBJ2-1, the full variable domain is DGGITQSPKYLFRKEGQNVTLSCEQNLNHDAMYWYRQDPGQGLRLIYYSQIVNDFQKGDIAEGYSVSREKKESFPLTVTSAQKNPTAFYLCASSITGGLPYDEQFFGPGTRLTVL.

A single count supports this clonotype. This chain uses TRBV5-1 with TRBJ2-7; 7 nucleotides align to TRBD2. With V trimmed by 0 bases and J by 0 bases, 6 bases remained unmatched. This CDR3 has 16 amino acids. Germline V gives CDR1 SGHRS, CDR2 YFSETQ. CDR3 DNA sequence: TGCGCCAGCAGCTTGGGTGTCAGCGGGGTCTCCTACGAGCAGTACTTC. It yields the protein CASSLGVSGVSYEQYF.